Below are 15 T cell receptor beta chains sequenced from a single sample in a study of CD8+CD57+ T cells in acquired aplastic anemia. The template used for profiling TCR beta VDJ and CDR3 was genomic DNA. TCRdb independently ran MiXCR on the reads; one entry per CDR3 protein. The data hold about 420,000 distinct CDR3 sequences, with 65% to 75% observed a single time. The sample was sorted CD4+, CD8+, or CD8+CD57+ T cells (not recorded which) from PBMCs. The receptors shown here come from a human donor in good health, serving as a control.

The chain couples TRBV25-1 to TRBJ2-7; weak D call: TRBD1 (6 bases). V was pared by 4 bases and J by 3 bases, with 13 bases between. This CDR3 has 14 amino acids. Germline values: CDR1 MGHDK, CDR2 SYGVNS. CDR3 residues: CASSAERRGYEQYF. CDR3 coding DNA: TGTGCCAGCAGTGCCGAGCGCAGGGGCTACGAGCAGTACTTC.

The chain couples TRBV20-1 to TRBJ1-5; 11 positions match TRBD1. V dropped 3 bases and J dropped 5; count of bases not matched to a gene: 6. Germline V gene lookup returns CDR1 DFQATT and CDR2 SNEGSKA (reference sequence). This CDR3 is 15 amino acids long. The CDR3 sequence is CSASGTGGEDQPQHF. The CDR3 DNA sequence: TGCAGTGCTAGTGGGACAGGGGGTGAAGATCAGCCCCAGCATTTT.

Ten or more counts support this clonotype. The genes are TRBV7-2 and TRBJ2-2, with TRBD2 identical over 14 bases. CDR3 length: 16 amino acids. After removal of 5 bases from V and 4 bases from J, the junction contained 3 bases not matched to a gene. Germline-derived CDR1 and CDR2 are SGHTA and FQGNSA. Written as DNA, the CDR3 is TGTGCCAGCAGCCCGACTAGCGGGGGGGCCACCGGGGAGCTGTTTTTT. Translating gives CASSPTSGGATGELFF. The full variable domain, with the rest looked up from reference TRBV7-2 and TRBJ2-2, is GAGVSQSPSNKVTEKGKDVELRCDPISGHTALYWYRQSLGQGLEFLIYFQGNSAPDKSGLPSDRFSAERTGGSVSTLTIQRTQQEDSAVYLCASSPTSGGATGELFFGEGSRLTVL.

The genes are TRBV12-3 or TRBV12-4 and TRBJ1-5; D is unresolved. This CDR3 is 14 amino acids long. V shed 3 bases and J shed 0 bases, with 6 bases lying between them. DNA for the CDR3: TGTGCCAGCAGTTTGGACGGTAGCAATCAGCCCCAGCATTTT. This translates into CASSLDGSNQPQHF.

The chain has TRBV5-1 and TRBJ2-5, with D maybe TRBD2 (5 bases). This CDR3 has 15 amino acids. The V end lost 4 bases, the J end lost 4 bases, and 17 bases lay between the germline ends. Germline-derived CDR1 and CDR2 are SGHRS and YFSETQ. The CDR3 nucleotides are TGCGCCAGCAGCCACCGGGATCAGAGACCAGAGACCCAGTACTTC. This translates into CASSHRDQRPETQYF.

This clonotype appeared many times. The chain carries TRBV25-1 and TRBJ1-2; a weak D match, TRBD1 (5 bases). Trimming stripped 2 bases from V and 4 bases from J, with 8 bases between. The CDR3 sequence is 13 residues long. Germline values: CDR1 MGHDK, CDR2 SYGVNS. CDR3 bases: TGTGCCAGCAGTGAAGGTCAGGGCTATGGCTACACCTTC. It is translated as CASSEGQGYGYTF.

Notes on this clonotype: The CDR3 carries no conserved terminal phenylalanine or tryptophan, so it likely arises from a read error. The DNA is left out, because the CDR3 cannot be placed on it with certainty; the CDR3 is given as TCRdb lists it. This sequence joins TRBV2 and TRBJ2-3; no DNA check was done on the table's D call, TRBD1. The CDR3 is 15 amino acids in total, end residues counted. The V gene's germline CDR1 is SNHLY and CDR2 FYNNEI. CDR3 protein: CASRIHSAGADTQDL.

CDR3 sequence (DNA): TGTGCCAGCAGCCCTACAGGGGGTTTTACCTACACCTTC. It encodes CASSPTGGFTYTF. The chain uses TRBV7-2 and TRBJ1-2; TRBD1 matches 8 bases. J was trimmed by 10 bases and V by 5 bases; bases with no gene match: 9. This CDR3 is built from 13 residues. Germline assignment: CDR1 SGHTA and CDR2 FQGNSA.

This clonotype was recorded many times. The chain uses TRBV5-1 and TRBJ2-7; 8 bases match TRBD1. V lost 2 bases, J lost 7 bases, and 11 bases stayed unmatched. CDR1 is SGHRS and CDR2 is YFSETQ in the germline V gene. The CDR3 has 15 amino acids. CDR3 sequence: CASSLSPGGSREQYF. The CDR3 DNA sequence: TGCGCCAGCAGCTTATCTCCAGGGGGCTCGAGGGAGCAGTACTTC.

V and J are TRBV7-2 and TRBJ2-1; D is uncertain. Between the trimmed V and J ends, which lost 1 base and 9 bases, there was a span of 10 bases. The CDR3 has 13 residues. Germline assignment: CDR1 SGHTA and CDR2 FQGNSA. CDR3 DNA: TGTGCCAGCAGCTTAGTGCTTGAGGCTGAGCAGTTCTTC. It translates to CASSLVLEAEQFF.

A word on this clonotype: A junction boundary mismatches the germline segment, possibly from a read error. V and J are TRBV4-3 and TRBJ1-2; no clear D. This CDR3 is built from 14 residues. Germline V CDR1 and CDR2: LGHNA, YSLEER. The CDR3 here is CASSLGPDPYEASF. The CDR3 DNA reads TGCGCCAGCAGCCTGGGCCCTGATCCCTATGAAGCCTCCTTC.

With respect to this clonotype: The junction differs from germline at one of its ends, possibly a read error. Here the CDR3 DNA reads TGCGCCAGCAGTGCCGGGACAGCCTCCTACGATCAGTACTTT. Protein product: CASSAGTASYDQYF. V gene TRBV10-2 combines with J gene TRBJ2-7; TRBD1 matches at 7 bases. This CDR3 contains 14 residues. The germline gives CDR1 WSHSY, CDR2 SAAADI.

The genes are TRBV29-1 and TRBJ1-1; 12 bases are shared with TRBD1. In germline, CDR1 is SQVTM, CDR2 ANQGSEA. CDR3 length equals 14 residues. V lost 7 bases, J lost 5 bases, and 8 bases stayed unmatched. Here the CDR3 reads CSGQGQGAQTEAFF. The CDR3 DNA reads TGCAGCGGGCAGGGACAGGGGGCGCAAACTGAAGCTTTCTTT.

This clonotype has more than one count but fewer than ten. The V gene is TRBV14, the J gene TRBJ1-2, with D possibly being TRBD1 (6 bases). CDR1 and CDR2 from the germline V gene are SGHDN and FVKESK. V gave up 3 bases and J gave up 8 bases, with 10 bases separating them. This CDR3 is 12 amino acids long. The CDR3 loop reads CASSHYTGGYTF. The CDR3 DNA reads TGTGCCAGCAGCCACTATACAGGGGGCTACACCTTC.

This clonotype was seen a single time. One end of the junction is discordant with germline, which a read error may explain. The chain links TRBV9 to TRBJ2-3; unclear D gene. Germline V gene lookup returns CDR1 SGDLS and CDR2 YYNGEE. This CDR3 spans 14 amino acids. CDR3 nucleotides: TGCGCCAGCAGCTTGCAGGCGCTGCTGGTTACGTCGTATTTT. It is translated as CASSLQALLVTSYF.